This T cell receptor (beta chain) came from a study of T-cell memory formation after mild COVID-19. TCRdb recomputed calls from the 5' RACE reads with MiXCR, one row per CDR3 protein. In the table there are a few hundred thousand distinct CDR3 sequences, around 21% of which are singletons. Notes on the study in general: Whether day 37 second-wave clones are SARS-CoV-2-specific was not confirmed.

The length of the CDR3 is 16 residues. Germline CDR1 and CDR2: SGDLS and YYNGEE. Unmatched junction bases numbered 4, after V lost 0 bases and J lost 0 bases. About this clonotype: Its antigen is still unknown.

The chain combines TRBV9 with TRBJ2-3; TRBD2 matches 7 bases. The receptor comes from an adult woman who had mild COVID-19 (a few samples of this study predate the infection). Cell type and time point are not known. Specimen: PBMCs or a T cell subset sorted from them (not recorded which). This CDR3 reads CASSVEGGGSTDTQYF. The CDR3, as DNA: TGTGCCAGCAGCGTAGAAGGCGGGGGAAGCACAGATACGCAGTATTTT. Full variable domain (outside the CDR3, taken from reference TRBV9 and TRBJ2-3): DSGVTQTPKHLITATGQRVTLRCSPRSGDLSVYWYQQSLDQGLQFLIQYYNGEERAKGNILERFSAQQFPDLHSELNLSSLELGDSALYFCASSVEGGGSTDTQYFGPGTRLTVL.